These 21 T cell receptor beta chains were sequenced from one sample in a study of blood T cell repertoires in COVID-19. Repertoires were generated with immunoSEQ multiplex PCR, while TCRdb's copy carries only in-frame clones and drops some. The sample yields fewer than 110,000 clones, about 85% seen once. Specimen: peripheral blood. Receptors were obtained from a man aged 45 to 65 in a cohort sampled during active COVID-19.

In its sample, this clone was seen once. This rearrangement joins TRBV5-1 to TRBJ1-3, with TRBD1 matching over 7 bases. The CDR3 sequence is 18 residues long. Germline CDR1 SGHRS, CDR2 YFSETQ. The J segment lost 2 bases and the V segment lost 1 base, leaving 12 bases of the junction unmatched. CDR3 in DNA: TGCGCCAGCAGCTTGTGGGGACTTCGGGACAGCACTGGAAACACCATATATTTT. This translates into CASSLWGLRDSTGNTIYF. Filled out from reference TRBV5-1 and TRBJ1-3, the complete variable domain reads KAGVTQTPRYLIKTRGQQVTLSCSPISGHRSVSWYQQTPGQGLQFLFEYFSETQRNKGNFPGRFSGRQFSNSRSEMNVSTLELGDSALYLCASSLWGLRDSTGNTIYFGEGSWLTVV.

The gene calls are TRBV6-4 and TRBJ1-4; D might be TRBD1 (5 bases). This CDR3 comprises 14 residues. V was clipped by 2 bases and J by 6 bases, with 10 bases between them. Germline loops: CDR1 MRHNA, CDR2 SNTAGT. In DNA, the CDR3 is TGTGCCAGCAGTGACCGAGCGGGGGATGAAAAACTGTTTTTT. This codes for CASSDRAGDEKLFF.

This chain joins TRBV23-1 and TRBJ2-1, with TRBD2 matching over 9 bases. TRBV23-1 is placed among ORFs of uncertain function. Trimming at V came to 1 base and at J to 7 bases, leaving 5 bases not matched to a gene. This CDR3 region has 15 residues. CDR3 in amino acids: CASSQWRGGRNEQFF. The CDR3, as DNA: TGCGCCAGCAGTCAATGGCGGGGGGGCCGTAATGAGCAGTTCTTC.

This clone was counted once. This rearrangement joins TRBV5-1 to TRBJ2-1, with D tentatively TRBD2 (5 bases). The CDR3 spans 12 residues. The ends were cut back, 4 bases at V and 9 bases at J, with 11 bases in the middle. CDR1 is SGHRS and CDR2 is YFSETQ in the germline V gene. The CDR3 DNA follows: TGCGCCAGCAGCCGGACTTGGGGTGAGCAGTTCTTC. Amino acid sequence: CASSRTWGEQFF.

The chain couples TRBV28 to TRBJ2-3; 8 bases agree with TRBD1. Unmatched junction bases numbered 6, after V lost 5 bases and J lost 5 bases. This CDR3 region has 14 residues. Germline loops: CDR1 MDHEN, CDR2 SYDVKM. The CDR3 loop reads CASSRTGMKDTQYF. CDR3 nucleotides: TGTGCCAGCAGTAGGACAGGGATGAAAGATACGCAGTATTTT.

V and J are TRBV10-3 and TRBJ2-1; 9 nucleotides line up with TRBD1. This CDR3 has 14 residues. J lost 8 bases, V lost 3 bases, and 5 bases had no gene match. Germline V CDR1 and CDR2: ENHRY, SYGVKD. The CDR3 nucleotides read TGTGCCATCAGTGACGGACAGGGGAGGTATGAGCAGTTCTTC. Protein sequence: CAISDGQGRYEQFF.

The chain carries TRBV2 and TRBJ2-5, with D possibly matching TRBD2 (5 bases). Trimming cost V 3 bases and J 7 bases, with 12 bases left between them. CDR3 length equals 13 residues. CDR1 is SNHLY and CDR2 is FYNNEI in the germline V gene. The CDR3 is CASSDPGVGTQYF. For the CDR3, the DNA is TGTGCCAGCAGTGATCCCGGGGTCGGGACCCAGTACTTC. Full variable domain (missing parts from reference TRBV2 and TRBJ2-5): EPEVTQTPSHQVTQMGQEVILRCVPISNHLYFYWYRQILGQKVEFLVSFYNNEISEKSEIFDDQFSVERPDGSNFTLKIRSTKLEDSAMYFCASSDPGVGTQYFGPGTRLLVL.

The rearrangement links TRBV3-1 (or the pseudogene TRBV3-2) to TRBJ1-2; no firm D call. This CDR3 has 12 residues. Per germline, CDR1 LGHDT and CDR2 YNNKEL (reference sequence). Deletions cut 3 bases from V and 6 bases from J, with 8 bases between. Here the CDR3 DNA reads TGTGCCAGCAGCCACGGGGAGGATGGCTACACCTTC. Amino acids: CASSHGEDGYTF.

The rearrangement uses TRBV27 and TRBJ1-4; 7 bases are a match to TRBD1. Germline V gene lookup returns CDR1 MNHEY and CDR2 SMNVEV (reference sequence). Unmatched junction bases numbered 6, after V lost 6 bases and J lost 5 bases. CDR3 length: 14 amino acids. This CDR3 reads CASSRQGGNEKLFF. CDR3 coding DNA: TGTGCCAGCAGCAGACAGGGAGGAAATGAAAAACTGTTTTTT.

The chain employs TRBV28 and TRBJ2-7, with TRBD2 as a possible D gene (6 bases). This CDR3 region has 15 residues. V shed 7 bases and J shed 6 bases, with 22 bases lying between them. Germline V CDR1 and CDR2: MDHEN, SYDVKM. For the CDR3, the DNA is TGTGCCAGCAAACCGATGAGGGGTCCCGGGAGCGAGCAGTACGTC. The encoded protein is CASKPMRGPGSEQYV.

The rearrangement uses TRBV2 and TRBJ1-5; no clear D gene. The CDR3 runs 13 residues. V lost 2 bases, J lost 7 bases, and 9 bases lay in between. Germline V lookup: CDR1 SNHLY, CDR2 FYNNEI. The CDR3 loop is CASSERVGQPQHF. As DNA, the CDR3 is TGTGCCAGCAGTGAACGGGTCGGCCAGCCCCAGCATTTT.

This chain joins TRBV19 and TRBJ1-4, with a weak D call TRBD1 (6 bases). Trimming took 5 bases from V and 10 from J, leaving 17 bases between them. The CDR3 consists of 14 residues. Germline V gene sequence: CDR1 LNHDA, CDR2 SQIVND (reference sequence). The DNA for the CDR3 is TGTGCCAGTAGTCCCCTGGGGGCAGGCGGAAAACTGTTTTTT. Amino acids: CASSPLGAGGKLFF.

The genes are TRBV5-1 and TRBJ1-1, with 7 bases fitting TRBD1. Germline assignment: CDR1 SGHRS and CDR2 YFSETQ. With 4 bases clipped from V and 3 bases from J, the junction kept 6 bases outside the gene matches. This CDR3 contains 14 residues. The CDR3 DNA reads TGCGCCAGCAGCCTACGACAGGGAGACACTGAAGCTTTCTTT. This encodes CASSLRQGDTEAFF.

J is TRBJ1-5 and V is TRBV27, with D possibly being TRBD1 (5 bases). CDR3 length: 17 amino acids. Trimming removed 1 base from V and 6 bases from J, with 19 bases in between. CDR1 MNHEY and CDR2 SMNVEV come from the germline V gene (reference sequence). CDR3 DNA sequence: TGTGCCAGCAGTTTATACTGGGGTGCAGGGTCGGTTCAGCCCCAGCATTTT. The encoded protein is CASSLYWGAGSVQPQHF.

The sample holds a few counts of this clone. Here the CDR3 reads CASSLGLGAAVEDTQYF. CDR3 bases: TGTGCCAGCAGCTTAGGTCTAGGCGCCGCGGTAGAAGATACGCAGTATTTT. The chain carries TRBV11-3 and TRBJ2-3, with D uncertain. This CDR3 is built from 17 residues. V was pared by 1 base and J by 5 bases, with 19 bases between. The V gene's germline CDR1 is SGHNT and CDR2 YENEEA.

CDR3 sequence: CASSPGTVQETQYF. The CDR3 DNA sequence: TGCGCCAGCAGCCCGGGGACAGTCCAAGAGACCCAGTACTTC. This chain joins TRBV5-1 and TRBJ2-5, with 7 bases aligning to TRBD1. Germline assignment: CDR1 SGHRS and CDR2 YFSETQ. This CDR3 region has 14 residues. The trim removed 4 bases at V and 1 base at J, leaving 4 bases unmatched.

The V gene is TRBV14, the J gene TRBJ2-1; D remains ambiguous. CDR3 size: 13 residues. The V end lost 4 bases, the J end lost 3 bases, and 7 bases lay between the germline ends. Germline V gives CDR1 SGHDN, CDR2 FVKESK. CDR3 coding DNA: TGTGCCAGCAGCCGTGAGCTCTACAATGAGCAGTTCTTC. Its protein is CASSRELYNEQFF.

CDR3 residues: CASSLVSGRETQYF. The CDR3 region has the DNA TGTGCCAGCAGCTTAGTATCGGGGAGGGAGACCCAGTACTTC. V is TRBV7-2 and J is TRBJ2-5; perhaps TRBD2 as D (6 bases). The V end lost 1 base, the J end lost 5 bases, and 11 bases lay between the germline ends. This CDR3 contains 14 residues. Germline CDR1 and CDR2: SGHTA and FQGNSA.

The genes are TRBV20-1 and TRBJ2-3; no clear D gene. The V end lost 6 bases, the J end lost 4 bases, and 8 bases lay between the germline ends. The CDR3 totals 11 residues. The germline V gene has CDR1 DFQATT and CDR2 SNEGSKA (reference sequence). The CDR3 protein is CSAAVADTQYF. The CDR3 DNA reads TGCAGTGCCGCGGTCGCAGATACGCAGTATTTT.

The chain combines TRBV11-2 with TRBJ2-7; 15 bases line up with TRBD2. Germline trimming cut 8 bases from V and 7 bases from J; bases unmatched to any gene: 6. The CDR3 extends over 14 amino acids. Looked up from germline, CDR1 is SGHAT and CDR2 is FQNNGV. CDR3 loop: CASGLAGGLSEQYF. The CDR3 DNA sequence: TGTGCCAGCGGACTAGCGGGGGGGCTGTCTGAGCAGTACTTC.

The V and J genes are TRBV2 and TRBJ2-3; 14 bases match TRBD2. This CDR3 is 19 amino acids long. Germline CDR1 SNHLY, CDR2 FYNNEI. V gave up 8 bases and J gave up 5 bases; unmatched junction bases: 18. The CDR3 region has the DNA TGTGCCAGCTCCTTGGGACTAGCGGGGGAGGGCACCTTTGGAGATACGCAGTATTTT. It is translated as CASSLGLAGEGTFGDTQYF.